Following are 17 T cell receptor beta chains from one sample sequenced in a study of cytomegalovirus exposure and HLA in healthy donors. PCR amplification relied on 60 Vbeta primers (plus 13 Jbeta primers). Only in-frame clones appear in the TCRdb table, and some are missing; sequencing was by immunoSEQ multiplex PCR. The sample yields around 210,000 clones, 70% to 80% seen once. The sequenced material came from PBMCs. Every receptor here comes from a woman aged 25-40 years in good health and CMV-seronegative.

V is TRBV4-2 and J is TRBJ1-5; D ambiguous. The CDR3 is 15 residues long. The V end was cut by 1 base, the J end by 0 bases, with 7 bases between. The germline gives CDR1 LGHNA, CDR2 YNFKEQ. CDR3 in amino acids: CASSQVEYSNQPQHF. In DNA, the CDR3 is TGTGCCAGCAGCCAAGTGGAGTATAGCAATCAGCCCCAGCATTTT.

This clone was found a few times. The chain links TRBV5-3 to TRBJ1-5, with D hard to call. TRBV5-3 is labeled an ORF, and its function is uncertain. CDR3 length: 13 amino acids. The V and J ends lost 6 bases and 4 bases respectively, with 11 bases between them. The DNA of the CDR3 is TGTGCCAGAAAGCGGGTGAGAAATCAGCCCCAGCATTTT. As protein: CARKRVRNQPQHF.

The count of this clone is one. The genes are TRBV18 and TRBJ2-1, with TRBD2 identical over 11 bases. With V trimmed by 5 bases and J by 2 bases, 5 bases remained unmatched. The CDR3 spans 16 residues. The germline gives CDR1 KGHSH, CDR2 LQKENI. CDR3 residues: CASSSRLAGPYNEQFF. For the CDR3, the DNA is TGTGCCAGCTCATCTCGACTAGCGGGGCCCTACAATGAGCAGTTCTTC. The whole variable domain, remainder taken from reference TRBV18 and TRBJ2-1, is NAGVMQNPRHLVRRRGQEARLRCSPMKGHSHVYWYRQLPEEGLKFMVYLQKENIIDESGMPKERFSAEFPKEGPSILRIQQVVRGDSAAYFCASSSRLAGPYNEQFFGPGTRLTVL.

This chain connects TRBV5-4 to TRBJ2-7; D unclear. The V gene lost 3 bases and the J gene lost 4 bases, with 11 bases spanning the gap. Germline V gene data show CDR1 as SGHNT and CDR2 as YYREEE (reference sequence). The CDR3 covers 13 residues. The CDR3, as DNA: TGTGCCAGCAGCTCCCGCGCAAGATACGAGCAGTACTTC. It codes for CASSSRARYEQYF.

The sample holds a few counts of this clone. The chain couples TRBV5-1 to TRBJ1-5; D gene unclear. The germline V gene encodes CDR1 SGHRS and CDR2 YFSETQ. Trimming stripped 4 bases from V and 5 bases from J, with 13 bases between. This CDR3 spans 14 amino acids. DNA for the CDR3: TGCGCCAGCAGCAGCGGCGATCAGGATCAGCCCCAGCATTTT. Protein: CASSSGDQDQPQHF. Using reference TRBV5-1 and TRBJ1-5 for the parts outside the CDR3, the full variable domain is KAGVTQTPRYLIKTRGQQVTLSCSPISGHRSVSWYQQTPGQGLQFLFEYFSETQRNKGNFPGRFSGRQFSNSRSEMNVSTLELGDSALYLCASSSGDQDQPQHFGDGTRLSIL.

The chain couples TRBV7-6 to TRBJ1-5, with 8 positions matching TRBD1. The CDR3 is made up of 17 amino acids. Per germline, CDR1 SGHVS and CDR2 FNYEAQ. V lost 4 bases to trimming and J lost 0 bases; unmatched junction nucleotides: 8. CDR3 coding DNA: TGTGCCAGCAGCTCCGGACAGGGAAGGCCTAGCAATCAGCCCCAGCATTTT. Protein: CASSSGQGRPSNQPQHF.

The gene calls are TRBV13 and TRBJ2-3; 7 bases match TRBD1. CDR3 length: 14 residues. The trim removed 5 bases at V and 1 base at J, leaving 3 bases unmatched. Germline values: CDR1 PRHDT, CDR2 FYEKMQ (reference sequence). The CDR3 protein is CASSRDRGTDTQYF. In DNA form, the CDR3 reads TGTGCCAGCAGCCGAGACAGGGGCACAGATACGCAGTATTTT.

The chain uses TRBV27 and TRBJ2-5, with TRBD1 as a possible D gene (5 bases). CDR3 length: 14 residues. V shed 3 bases and J shed 5 bases, with 13 bases lying between them. CDR1 is MNHEY, CDR2 SMNVEV, per germline (reference sequence). The CDR3 DNA reads TGTGCCAGCAGTTTCTTAAGCCCAGGGGAGACCCAGTACTTC. This translates into CASSFLSPGETQYF.

This clone was counted only a few times. V is TRBV27 and J is TRBJ2-1; D gene uncertain. The length of the CDR3 is 15 residues. Trimming took 5 bases from V and 0 from J, leaving 11 bases between them. Germline V lookup: CDR1 MNHEY, CDR2 SMNVEV (reference sequence). CDR3 region: CASSRPLSSYNEQFF. DNA of the CDR3: TGTGCCAGCAGTCGCCCCTTGAGCTCCTACAATGAGCAGTTCTTC.

The chain joins TRBV6-5 to TRBJ2-7, with D perhaps TRBD2 (5 bases). CDR3 length: 14 residues. Trimming shortened V by 4 bases and J by 2 bases, and 12 bases separated the two germline ends. Germline values: CDR1 MNHEY, CDR2 SVGAGI. CDR3 protein: CASSSGLLAYEQYF. DNA of the CDR3: TGTGCCAGCAGTTCCGGACTCTTGGCCTACGAGCAGTACTTC.

The gene calls are TRBV28 and TRBJ2-3, with 12 bases that match TRBD2. The CDR3 sequence is 16 residues long. The J segment lost 10 bases and the V segment lost 6 bases, leaving 14 bases of the junction unmatched. Germline CDR1 reads MDHEN; CDR2 reads SYDVKM. DNA for the CDR3: TGTGCCAGCAGCTCCGGACTAGCGGGAACGAGGTCCGCGCAGTATTTT. Translating it yields CASSSGLAGTRSAQYF.

This clone showed up just a few times. The CDR3 loop reads CASSPKPRADGEQYF. CDR3 nucleotides: TGTGCCAGCTCACCCAAACCCAGGGCCGACGGCGAGCAGTACTTC. The chain couples TRBV18 to TRBJ2-7; TRBD1 might be the D (5 bases). Germline CDR1 KGHSH, CDR2 LQKENI. With 3 bases removed from V and 6 bases from J, the gap between germline ends came to 18 bases. This CDR3 is 15 amino acids long. Using reference TRBV18 and TRBJ2-7 for the parts outside the CDR3, the full variable domain is NAGVMQNPRHLVRRRGQEARLRCSPMKGHSHVYWYRQLPEEGLKFMVYLQKENIIDESGMPKERFSAEFPKEGPSILRIQQVVRGDSAAYFCASSPKPRADGEQYFGPGTRLTVT.

The chain joins TRBV6-5 to TRBJ2-2; D uncertain. V was pared by 0 bases and J by 1 base, with 3 bases between. Looked up from germline, CDR1 is MNHEY and CDR2 is SVGAGI. This CDR3 region has 14 residues. CDR3 DNA sequence: TGTGCCAGCAGTTACTCACAGAACACCGGGGAGCTGTTTTTT. Translated: CASSYSQNTGELFF.

The chain has TRBV9 and TRBJ1-1, with 7 bases matching TRBD1. The junction had 7 bases not matched to a gene; V was cut back by 3 bases and J by 8 bases. This CDR3 has 13 amino acids. Looked up from germline, CDR1 is SGDLS and CDR2 is YYNGEE. In DNA form, the CDR3 reads TGTGCCAGCAGCGGACTTCCAGGGGGGGAAGCTTTCTTT. It specifies CASSGLPGGEAFF.

This clone was observed a handful of times. The chain has TRBV5-1 and TRBJ2-1; no clear D. The germline CDR1 and CDR2 sequences are SGHRS and YFSETQ. The CDR3 loop spans 15 amino acids. The V gene lost 4 bases and the J gene lost 7 bases, with 18 bases spanning the gap. CDR3 nucleotide sequence: TGCGCCAGCAGCATTGAATACCGTGGCTGGAATGAGCAGTTCTTC. It is translated as CASSIEYRGWNEQFF.

The chain combines TRBV4-1 with TRBJ1-6; 7 bases line up with TRBD1. The germline CDR1 and CDR2 sequences are MGHRA and YSYEKL. CDR3 length: 16 amino acids. Trimming cost V 0 bases and J 11 bases; bases outside gene matches: 10. The CDR3 sequence is CASSQDVLRDSTPLHF. The CDR3 region has the DNA TGCGCCAGCAGCCAAGATGTCTTACGGGACAGTACACCCCTCCACTTT.

The chain combines TRBV21-1 with TRBJ1-2. TRBV21-1 is a pseudogene. The CDR3 runs 14 residues. In DNA form, the CDR3 reads TGTGCCAGCAGCAAAGGTGGGCGGGACTATGGCTACACCTTC. As protein: CASSKGGRDYGYTF.